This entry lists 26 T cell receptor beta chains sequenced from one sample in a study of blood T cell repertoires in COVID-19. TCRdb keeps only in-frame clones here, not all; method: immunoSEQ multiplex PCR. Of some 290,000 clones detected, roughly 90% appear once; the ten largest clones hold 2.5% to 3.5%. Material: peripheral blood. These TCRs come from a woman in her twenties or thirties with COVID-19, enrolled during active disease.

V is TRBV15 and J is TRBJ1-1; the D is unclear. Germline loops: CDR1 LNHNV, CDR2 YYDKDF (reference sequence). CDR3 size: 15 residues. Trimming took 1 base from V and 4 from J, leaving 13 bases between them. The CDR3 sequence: CATSRGKSGVTEAFF. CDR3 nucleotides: TGTGCCACCAGCAGAGGAAAGTCAGGCGTCACTGAAGCTTTCTTT. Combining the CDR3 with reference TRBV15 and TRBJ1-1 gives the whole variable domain DAMVIQNPRYQVTQFGKPVTLSCSQTLNHNVMYWYQQKSSQAPKLLFHYYDKDFNNEADTPDNFQSRRPNTSFCFLDIRSPGLGDTAMYLCATSRGKSGVTEAFFGQGTRLTVV.

CDR3 sequence reads: CASSLILAGGGNEQFF. CDR3 DNA sequence: TGTGCCAGCAGCTTAATTCTAGCGGGAGGGGGTAATGAGCAGTTCTTC. The gene calls are TRBV11-1 and TRBJ2-1; 12 nucleotides align to TRBD2. Germline values: CDR1 SGHAT, CDR2 FQDESV (reference sequence). Trimming took 2 bases from V and 7 from J; bases not matched to a gene: 6. This CDR3 comprises 16 residues.

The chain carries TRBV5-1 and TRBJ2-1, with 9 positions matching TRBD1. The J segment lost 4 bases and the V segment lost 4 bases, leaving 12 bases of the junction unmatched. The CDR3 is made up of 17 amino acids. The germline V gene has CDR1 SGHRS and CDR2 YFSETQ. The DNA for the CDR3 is TGCGCCAGCAGCGGAACAGGGGGCGCGACATCTTACAATGAGCAGTTCTTC. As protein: CASSGTGGATSYNEQFF.

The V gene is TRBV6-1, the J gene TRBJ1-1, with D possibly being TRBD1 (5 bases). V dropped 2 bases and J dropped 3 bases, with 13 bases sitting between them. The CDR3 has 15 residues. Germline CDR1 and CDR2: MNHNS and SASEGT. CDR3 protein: CASSELSSGDTEAFF. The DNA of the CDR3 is TGTGCCAGCAGTGAATTATCATCGGGGGACACTGAAGCTTTCTTT.

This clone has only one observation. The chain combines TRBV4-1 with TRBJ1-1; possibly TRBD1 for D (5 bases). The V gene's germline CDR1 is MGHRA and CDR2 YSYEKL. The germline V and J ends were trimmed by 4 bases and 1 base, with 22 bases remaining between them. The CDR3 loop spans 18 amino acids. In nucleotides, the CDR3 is TGCGCCAGCAGCCCTCCCCGAGACAGCGTGATTGAGAACACTGAAGCTTTCTTT. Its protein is CASSPPRDSVIENTEAFF.

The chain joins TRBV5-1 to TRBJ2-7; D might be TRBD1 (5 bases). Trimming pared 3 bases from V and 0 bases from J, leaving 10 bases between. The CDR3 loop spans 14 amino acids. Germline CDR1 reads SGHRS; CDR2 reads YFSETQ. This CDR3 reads CASSSEDSSYEQYF. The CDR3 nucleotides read TGCGCCAGCAGCTCGGAAGACAGCTCCTACGAGCAGTACTTC.

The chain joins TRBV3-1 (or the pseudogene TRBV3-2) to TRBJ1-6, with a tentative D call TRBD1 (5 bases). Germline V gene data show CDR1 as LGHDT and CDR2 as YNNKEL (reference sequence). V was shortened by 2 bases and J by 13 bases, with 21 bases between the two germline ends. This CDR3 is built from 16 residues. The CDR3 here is CASSQYPDTALSPLHF. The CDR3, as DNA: TGTGCCAGCAGCCAATATCCGGACACCGCTCTCTCGCCCCTCCACTTT.

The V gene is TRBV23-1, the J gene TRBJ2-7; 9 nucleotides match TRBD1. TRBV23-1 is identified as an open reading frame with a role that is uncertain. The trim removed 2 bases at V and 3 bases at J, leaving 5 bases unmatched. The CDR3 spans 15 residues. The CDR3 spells CASSQRGQGGYEQYF. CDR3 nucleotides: TGCGCCAGCAGTCAAAGGGGACAGGGCGGCTACGAGCAGTACTTC.

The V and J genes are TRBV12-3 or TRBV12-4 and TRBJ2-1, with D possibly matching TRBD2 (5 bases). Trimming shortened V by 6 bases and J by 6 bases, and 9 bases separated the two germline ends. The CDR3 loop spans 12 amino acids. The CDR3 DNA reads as TGTGCCAGCAGGTATAGCGTCAATGAGCAGTTCTTC. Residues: CASRYSVNEQFF.

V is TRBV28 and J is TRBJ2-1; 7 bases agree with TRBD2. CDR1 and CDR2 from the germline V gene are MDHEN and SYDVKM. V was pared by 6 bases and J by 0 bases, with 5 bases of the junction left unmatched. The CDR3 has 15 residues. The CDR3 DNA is TGTGCCAGCAGCTTAATAGCGGGCTCCTACAATGAGCAGTTCTTC. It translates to CASSLIAGSYNEQFF.

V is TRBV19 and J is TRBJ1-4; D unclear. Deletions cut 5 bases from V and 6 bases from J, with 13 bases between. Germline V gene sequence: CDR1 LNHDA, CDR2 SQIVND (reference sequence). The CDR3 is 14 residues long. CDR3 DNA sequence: TGTGCCAGTAGTTCCCCGGGAGACTATGAAAAACTGTTTTTT. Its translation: CASSSPGDYEKLFF.

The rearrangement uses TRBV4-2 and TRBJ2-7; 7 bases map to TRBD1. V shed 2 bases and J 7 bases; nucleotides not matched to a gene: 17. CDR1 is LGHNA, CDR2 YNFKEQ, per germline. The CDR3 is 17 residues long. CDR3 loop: CASSQPSPQGVWREQYF. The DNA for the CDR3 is TGTGCCAGCAGCCAACCGTCCCCCCAGGGGGTTTGGAGGGAGCAGTACTTC.

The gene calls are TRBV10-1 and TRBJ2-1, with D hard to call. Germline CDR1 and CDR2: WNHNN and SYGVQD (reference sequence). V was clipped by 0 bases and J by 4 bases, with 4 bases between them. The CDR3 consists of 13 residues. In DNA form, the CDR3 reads TGCGCCAGCAGTGAGTCGAGTTACAATGAGCAGTTCTTC. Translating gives CASSESSYNEQFF.

CDR3 loop: CASGDRHPNSPLHF. In DNA form, the CDR3 reads TGTGCCAGCGGCGACAGACACCCTAATTCACCCCTCCACTTT. V is TRBV2 and J is TRBJ1-6, with D perhaps TRBD1 (5 bases). Trimming pared 8 bases from V and 6 bases from J, leaving 14 bases between. Germline lookup yields CDR1 SNHLY and CDR2 FYNNEI. The CDR3 covers 14 residues.

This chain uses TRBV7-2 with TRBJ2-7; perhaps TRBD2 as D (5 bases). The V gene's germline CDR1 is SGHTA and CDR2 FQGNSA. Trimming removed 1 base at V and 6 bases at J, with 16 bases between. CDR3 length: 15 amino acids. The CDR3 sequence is CASSLVWRVSSEQYF. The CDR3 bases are TGTGCCAGCAGCTTAGTCTGGCGGGTTAGCAGCGAGCAGTACTTC.

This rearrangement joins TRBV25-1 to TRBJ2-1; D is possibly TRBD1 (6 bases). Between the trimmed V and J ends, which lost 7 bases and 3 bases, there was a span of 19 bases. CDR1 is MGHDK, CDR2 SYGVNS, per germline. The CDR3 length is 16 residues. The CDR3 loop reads CASTPRQGTVYNEQFF. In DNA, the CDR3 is TGTGCCAGCACCCCGAGGCAGGGGACGGTCTACAATGAGCAGTTCTTC.

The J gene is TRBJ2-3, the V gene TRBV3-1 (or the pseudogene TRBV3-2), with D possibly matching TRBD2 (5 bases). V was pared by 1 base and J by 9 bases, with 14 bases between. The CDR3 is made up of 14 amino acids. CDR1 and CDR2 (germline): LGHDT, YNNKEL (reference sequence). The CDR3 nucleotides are TGTGCCAGCAGCCAAGCACCCTACTCGGGGACGCAGTATTTT. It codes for CASSQAPYSGTQYF.

The CDR3 reads CASSLGSGTSGYEQYF. The CDR3 DNA reads as TGCGCCAGCAGCTTGGGGTCCGGGACTAGCGGCTACGAGCAGTACTTC. This sequence joins TRBV5-1 and TRBJ2-7; 11 nucleotides agree with TRBD2. Germline CDR1 reads SGHRS; CDR2 reads YFSETQ. J gave up 3 bases and V 0 bases, and 5 bases lay outside the gene matches. This CDR3 has 16 residues.

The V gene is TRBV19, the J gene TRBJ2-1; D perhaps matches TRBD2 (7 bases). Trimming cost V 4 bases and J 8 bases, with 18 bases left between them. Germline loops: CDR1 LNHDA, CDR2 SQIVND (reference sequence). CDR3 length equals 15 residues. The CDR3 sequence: CASSTPRGARDEQFF. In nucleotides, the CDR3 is TGTGCCAGTAGTACCCCTCGGGGGGCCAGGGATGAGCAGTTCTTC.

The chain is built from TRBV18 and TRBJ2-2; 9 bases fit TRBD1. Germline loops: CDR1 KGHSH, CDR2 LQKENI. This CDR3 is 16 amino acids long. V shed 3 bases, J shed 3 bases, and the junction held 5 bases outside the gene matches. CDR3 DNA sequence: TGTGCCAGCTCACCCTTACAGGGGGCCGACACCGGGGAGCTGTTTTTT. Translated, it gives CASSPLQGADTGELFF.

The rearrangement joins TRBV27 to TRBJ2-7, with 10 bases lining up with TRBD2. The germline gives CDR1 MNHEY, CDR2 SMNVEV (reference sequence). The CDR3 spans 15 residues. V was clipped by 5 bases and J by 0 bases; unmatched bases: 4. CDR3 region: CASSTTSGLSYEQYF. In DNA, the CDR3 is TGTGCCAGCAGTACGACTAGCGGGCTCTCCTACGAGCAGTACTTC.

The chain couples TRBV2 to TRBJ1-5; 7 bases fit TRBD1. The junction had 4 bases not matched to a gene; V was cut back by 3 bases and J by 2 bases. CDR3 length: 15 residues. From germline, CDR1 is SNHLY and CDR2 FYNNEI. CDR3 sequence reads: CASSEAGGRNQPQHF. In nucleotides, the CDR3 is TGTGCCAGCAGTGAGGCAGGGGGTCGCAATCAGCCCCAGCATTTT.

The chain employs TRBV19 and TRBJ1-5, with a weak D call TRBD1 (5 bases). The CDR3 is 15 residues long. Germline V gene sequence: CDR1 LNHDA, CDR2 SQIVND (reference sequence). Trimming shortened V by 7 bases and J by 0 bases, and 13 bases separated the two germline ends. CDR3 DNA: TGTGCCAGTAATAACAGGCGTTATAGCAATCAGCCCCAGCATTTT. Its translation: CASNNRRYSNQPQHF.

CDR3: CASQGQGAWQPQHF. In DNA, the CDR3 is TGTGCCTCCCAGGGACAGGGGGCATGGCAGCCCCAGCATTTT. This sequence joins TRBV30 and TRBJ1-5; 12 positions agree with TRBD1. The J segment lost 7 bases and the V segment lost 7 bases, leaving 8 bases of the junction unmatched. The V gene's germline CDR1 is GTSNPN and CDR2 SVGIG (reference sequence). The CDR3 is made up of 14 amino acids.

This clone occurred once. The CDR3 is CASSSPGTSSGNTIYF. Here the CDR3 DNA reads TGTGCCAGTAGTTCACCCGGTACTAGCTCTGGAAACACCATATATTTT. The chain couples TRBV19 to TRBJ1-3; D uncertain. CDR1 and CDR2 from the germline V gene are LNHDA and SQIVND (reference sequence). This CDR3 comprises 16 residues. V dropped 5 bases and J dropped 0 bases, with 14 bases sitting between them.

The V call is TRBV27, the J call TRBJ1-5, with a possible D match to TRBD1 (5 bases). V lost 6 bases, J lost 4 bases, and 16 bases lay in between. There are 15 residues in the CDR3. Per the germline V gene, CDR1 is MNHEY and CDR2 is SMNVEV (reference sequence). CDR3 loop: CASSKQAGANQPQHF. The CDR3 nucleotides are TGTGCCAGCAGCAAACAGGCTGGTGCAAATCAGCCCCAGCATTTT.